The rows below give T cell receptor beta chains drawn from one sample of a study of T cell responses to AZD1222 COVID-19 vaccine. Clones were sequenced by immunoSEQ multiplex PCR, and TCRdb holds only the in-frame ones, with some missing. There are 85,000 to 130,000 clones in the sample; around nine tenths occur only once, and over 3% lies in the top ten. The source material was peripheral blood, sampled on day 0 of AZD1222 vaccination. The receptor set was obtained from an adult in good health. Both conserved end residues are part of each CDR3. A D gene is named only where the DNA matches it firmly. Not every row has a clone size; where given, it reads once, few, many or a size class.

TRBJ1-5 | once | TRBD1 | TRBV5-1 | 15 | CASRQGANGNQPQHF | TGCGCCAGCAGACAGGGGGCGAATGGCAATCAGCCCCAGCATTTT
TRBJ1-2 | . | . | TRBV12-3/TRBV12-4 | 13 | CASRRGQGVGYTF | TGTGCCAGCAGAAGAGGCCAAGGGGTTGGCTACACCTTC
TRBJ2-7 | once | . | TRBV11-2 | 14 | CASSPTQGPYEQYF | TGTGCCAGCAGCCCGACACAGGGTCCCTACGAGCAGTACTTC
TRBJ1-2 | . | . | TRBV18 | 14 | CASSERGYGYGYTF | TGTGCCAGCTCCGAAAGGGGATACGGGTATGGCTACACCTTC
TRBJ1-6 | . | TRBD1 | TRBV4-2 | 17 | CASSQGTGGPYNSPLHF | TGTGCCAGCAGCCAGGGGACAGGGGGCCCCTATAATTCACCCCTCCACTTT
TRBJ2-7 | . | . | TRBV6-6 | 15 | CASSYQGGNSYEQYF | TGTGCCAGCAGTTATCAAGGGGGAAACTCCTACGAGCAGTACTTC
TRBJ1-1 | . | . | TRBV6-5 | 12 | CASSYGQGRAFF | TGTGCCAGCAGTTACGGCCAGGGGAGGGCTTTCTTT
TRBJ2-4 | few | . | TRBV28 | 15 | CASSLSGVAKNIQYF | TGTGCCAGCAGTTTATCGGGGGTGGCCAAAAACATTCAGTACTTC
TRBJ1-1 | . | TRBD1 | TRBV19 | 14 | CASKRTGLNTEAFF | TGTGCCAGTAAAAGGACAGGTCTTAACACTGAAGCTTTCTTT
TRBJ2-7 | . | TRBD2 | TRBV11-2 | 14 | CASSLGLAPYEQYF | TGTGCCAGCAGCTTAGGACTAGCCCCCTACGAGCAGTACTTC
TRBJ2-5 | . | . | TRBV7-2 | 15 | CASSLSMAGQETQYF | TGTGCCAGCAGCTTGAGTATGGCGGGGCAAGAGACCCAGTACTTC
TRBJ1-1 | . | . | TRBV3-1/TRBV3-2 | 14 | CASSPARGATEAFF | TGTGCCAGCAGCCCCGCCCGGGGGGCCACTGAAGCTTTCTTT
TRBJ1-1 | . | TRBD1 | TRBV18 | 14 | CASSLGTGDTEAFF | TGTGCCAGCTCACTTGGGACAGGGGACACTGAAGCTTTCTTT
TRBJ1-6 | . | TRBD1 | TRBV19 | 16 | CASSIYLTGVGSPLHF | TGTGCCAGTAGTATTTATCTGACAGGGGTTGGCTCACCCCTCCACTTT
TRBJ2-2 | . | . | TRBV3-1/TRBV3-2 | 11 | CASTNTGELFF | TGTGCCAGCACGAACACCGGGGAGCTGTTTTTT
TRBJ1-1 | . | . | TRBV12-3/TRBV12-4 | 12 | CASKKDSFEAFF | TGTGCCAGCAAAAAGGACAGTTTTGAAGCTTTCTTT
TRBJ1-1 | . | . | TRBV15 | 15 | CATSREAVAGTEAFF | TGTGCCACCAGCAGGGAGGCAGTAGCGGGCACTGAAGCTTTCTTT
TRBJ1-1 | . | TRBD1 | TRBV5-6 | 15 | CASSLAGTGGTEAFF | TGTGCCAGCAGCCTCGCCGGGACAGGAGGCACTGAAGCTTTCTTT
TRBJ1-5 | . | . | TRBV6-1 | 16 | CASSEAVQGFGQPQHF | TGTGCCAGCAGTGAAGCGGTGCAGGGATTCGGTCAGCCCCAGCATTTT
TRBJ1-1 | . | . | TRBV7-2 | 14 | CASSPGRVNTEAFF | TGTGCCAGCAGCCCAGGGCGTGTCAACACTGAAGCTTTCTTT
TRBJ1-2 | . | . | TRBV9 | 13 | CASSAGGRIGYTF | TGTGCCAGCAGCGCCGGGGGGCGCATTGGCTACACCTTC
TRBJ2-7 | . | . | TRBV29-1 | 12 | CSVATGRHEQYF | TGCAGCGTGGCCACAGGGCGGCACGAGCAGTACTTC
TRBJ2-5 | . | . | TRBV12-3/TRBV12-4 | 13 | CASSYSPRETQYF | TGTGCCAGCAGTTACTCCCCGAGGGAGACCCAGTACTTC
TRBJ1-5 | . | . | TRBV28 | 13 | CASSFTQNQPQHF | TGTGCCAGCAGTTTTACTCAGAATCAGCCCCAGCATTTT
TRBJ2-1 | . | TRBD1 | TRBV6-2/TRBV6-3 | 12 | CASSGQVNEQFF | TGTGCCAGCAGTGGACAGGTCAATGAGCAGTTCTTC
TRBJ2-7 | few | . | TRBV7-2 | 15 | CASSLEGKRTYEQYF | TGTGCCAGCAGCTTAGAGGGGAAGAGAACCTACGAGCAGTACTTC
TRBJ1-5 | . | . | TRBV6-4 | 13 | CASSVDSNQPQHF | TGTGCCAGCAGTGTTGATAGCAATCAGCCCCAGCATTTT
TRBJ2-3 | once | TRBD2 | TRBV5-8 | 16 | CASSYGLAGVGDTQYF | TGTGCCAGCAGCTACGGACTAGCGGGGGTTGGAGATACGCAGTATTTT
TRBJ1-1 | . | . | TRBV25-1 | 14 | CASSESGGFTEAFF | TGTGCCAGCAGTGAATCTGGAGGGTTCACTGAAGCTTTCTTT
TRBJ1-3 | few | . | TRBV2 | 13 | CASRPEGGNTIYF | TGTGCCAGCAGGCCCGAGGGGGGAAACACCATATATTTT
TRBJ1-4 | . | TRBD1 | TRBV28 | 13 | CASSLLQGQKLFF | TGTGCCAGCAGTTTATTACAGGGGCAAAAACTGTTTTTT
TRBJ1-2 | . | . | TRBV5-1 | 11 | CASSLGGGYTF | TGCGCCAGCAGCTTGGGTGGGGGCTACACCTTC
TRBJ2-5 | . | TRBD2 | TRBV6-6 | 16 | CASSYSPSGGQETQYF | TGTGCCAGCAGTTACAGTCCTAGCGGGGGACAAGAGACCCAGTACTTC
TRBJ1-6 | . | . | TRBV14 | 14 | CASSPQGRGWPLHF | TGTGCCAGCAGCCCGCAGGGGAGGGGATGGCCCCTCCACTTT
TRBJ2-5 | many | TRBD1 | TRBV7-3 | 14 | CASSQQGNTETQYF | TGTGCCAGCAGTCAACAGGGGAATACGGAGACCCAGTACTTC
TRBJ1-1 | . | TRBD1 | TRBV6-5 | 15 | CASSYPGQGITEAFF | TGTGCCAGCAGTTATCCCGGACAGGGTATCACTGAAGCTTTCTTT
TRBJ1-5 | once | TRBD1 | TRBV6-5 | 13 | CASSGQGGLPQHF | TGTGCCAGTAGCGGACAGGGAGGACTGCCCCAGCATTTT
TRBJ1-2 | once | . | TRBV4-3 | 15 | CASSQERASNYGYTF | TGCGCCAGCAGCCAAGAAAGGGCTTCTAACTATGGCTACACCTTC
TRBJ1-6 | . | TRBD1 | TRBV7-2 | 16 | CASSLNPTGGHSPLHF | TGTGCCAGCAGCTTAAACCCGACAGGGGGGCATTCACCCCTCCACTTT
TRBJ1-1 | . | . | TRBV6-5 | 13 | CASSRLGNTEAFF | TGTGCCAGCAGTCGGCTAGGGAACACTGAAGCTTTCTTT
TRBJ2-3 | . | . | TRBV9 | 14 | CASSVEGGTDTQYF | TGTGCCAGCAGCGTAGAAGGCGGAACAGATACGCAGTATTTT
TRBJ1-2 | once | . | TRBV6-5 | 15 | CASSYTAGQNYGYTF | TGTGCCAGCAGTTACACTGCCGGGCAAAACTATGGCTACACCTTC
TRBJ1-2 | . | . | TRBV19 | 14 | CASTPRAVPHGYTF | TGTGCCAGTACCCCCCGGGCAGTTCCGCATGGCTACACCTTC
TRBJ1-1 | . | . | TRBV4-3 | 15 | CASSRHSTGNTEAFF | TGCGCCAGCAGCCGGCATTCGACAGGGAACACTGAAGCTTTCTTT
TRBJ1-1 | . | . | TRBV4-3 | 14 | CASSPFTRNTEAFF | TGCGCCAGCAGCCCATTTACGAGGAACACTGAAGCTTTCTTT
TRBJ1-3 | . | . | TRBV10-1 | 14 | CASSESQSGNTIYF | TGCGCCAGCAGTGAGAGCCAGTCTGGAAACACCATATATTTT